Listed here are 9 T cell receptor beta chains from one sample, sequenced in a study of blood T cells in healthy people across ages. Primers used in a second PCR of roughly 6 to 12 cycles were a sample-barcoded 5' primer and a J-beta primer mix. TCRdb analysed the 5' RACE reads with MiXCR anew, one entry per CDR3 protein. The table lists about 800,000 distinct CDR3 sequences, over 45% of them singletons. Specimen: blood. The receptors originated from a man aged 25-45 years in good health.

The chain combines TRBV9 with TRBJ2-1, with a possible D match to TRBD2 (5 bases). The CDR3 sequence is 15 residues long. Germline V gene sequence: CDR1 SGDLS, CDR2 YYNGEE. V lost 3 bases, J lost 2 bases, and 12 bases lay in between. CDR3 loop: CASSARDEAYNEQFF. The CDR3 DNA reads TGTGCCAGCAGCGCCCGGGATGAAGCCTACAATGAGCAGTTCTTC.

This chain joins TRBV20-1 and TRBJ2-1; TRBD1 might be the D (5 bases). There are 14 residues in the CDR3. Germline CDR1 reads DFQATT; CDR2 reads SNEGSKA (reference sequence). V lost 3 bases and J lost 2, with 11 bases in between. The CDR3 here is CSARGQGTYNEQFF. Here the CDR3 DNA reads TGCAGTGCTAGGGGGCAGGGAACCTACAATGAGCAGTTCTTC.

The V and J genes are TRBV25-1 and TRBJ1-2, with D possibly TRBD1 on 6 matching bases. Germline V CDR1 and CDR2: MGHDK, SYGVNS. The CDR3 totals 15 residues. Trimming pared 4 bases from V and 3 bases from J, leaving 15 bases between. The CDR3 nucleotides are TGTGCCAGCAGTGGAGAGACAGGTCTGGACTATGGCTACACCTTC. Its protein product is CASSGETGLDYGYTF.

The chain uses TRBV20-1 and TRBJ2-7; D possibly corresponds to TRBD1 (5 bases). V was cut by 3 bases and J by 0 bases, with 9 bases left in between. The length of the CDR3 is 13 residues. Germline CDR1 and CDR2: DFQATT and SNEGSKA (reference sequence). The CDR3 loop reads CSARGQTSYEQYF. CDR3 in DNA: TGCAGTGCTAGGGGGCAGACCTCCTACGAGCAGTACTTC.

The chain's CDR3 is CSAPAGGVDTQYF. CDR3 coding DNA: TGCAGTGCCCCGGCGGGAGGGGTAGATACGCAGTATTTT. J is TRBJ2-3 and V is TRBV20-1; 9 nucleotides line up with TRBD2. V shed 6 bases and J 5 bases; nucleotides not matched to a gene: 6. In germline, CDR1 is DFQATT, CDR2 SNEGSKA (reference sequence). The CDR3 runs to 13 residues.

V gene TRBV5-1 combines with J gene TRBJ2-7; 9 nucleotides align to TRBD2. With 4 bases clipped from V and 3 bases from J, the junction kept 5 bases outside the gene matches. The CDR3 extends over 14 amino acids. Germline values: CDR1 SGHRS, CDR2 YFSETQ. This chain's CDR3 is CASSVNSGSYEQYF. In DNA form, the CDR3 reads TGCGCCAGCAGCGTAAATAGCGGGAGCTACGAGCAGTACTTC.

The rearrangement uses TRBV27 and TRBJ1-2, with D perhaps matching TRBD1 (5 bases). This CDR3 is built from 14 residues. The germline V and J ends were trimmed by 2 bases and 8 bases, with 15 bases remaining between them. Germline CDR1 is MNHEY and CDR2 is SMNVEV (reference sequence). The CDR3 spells CASSLARALGGYTF. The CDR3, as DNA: TGTGCCAGCAGTTTAGCCAGGGCGCTGGGAGGCTACACCTTC.

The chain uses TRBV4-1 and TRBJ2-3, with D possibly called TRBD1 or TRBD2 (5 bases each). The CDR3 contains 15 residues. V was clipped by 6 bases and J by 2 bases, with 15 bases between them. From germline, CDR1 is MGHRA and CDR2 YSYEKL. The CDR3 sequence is CASSPGPTTTDTQYF. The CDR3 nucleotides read TGCGCCAGCAGTCCGGGACCAACCACCACAGATACGCAGTATTTT.

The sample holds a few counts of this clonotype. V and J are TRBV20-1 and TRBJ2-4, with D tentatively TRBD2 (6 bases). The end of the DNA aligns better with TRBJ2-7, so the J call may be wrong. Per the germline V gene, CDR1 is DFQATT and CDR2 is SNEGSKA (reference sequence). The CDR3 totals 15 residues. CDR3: CSARPSGLAPYEQYF. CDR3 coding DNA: TGCAGTGCTAGACCTTCGGGGCTAGCGCCCTACGAGCAGTACTTC.